This TCR beta chain was found in a study of shared clonotypes between healthy human individuals. About this clone itself: Its antigen is not known. Mismatch with germline at one junction end may stem from a read error.

Germline loops: CDR1 MDHEN, CDR2 SYDVKM. This CDR3 contains 12 residues. Naive-designated CD8 cells lacked CD45RO, were positively enriched for CCR7, and omitted terminally differentiated effector memory CD45RA+ cells. TCRdb's table, derived via immunoSEQ multiplex PCR, lists solely in-frame clones and lacks some. The sample shows more than 2 million clones, about 95% of them seen only once. Study findings and constraints: Rarefaction indicated that sorted-subset sequencing remained incomplete although depth was large. Represented diversity, genetic and exposure-history alike, was limited by few donors.

The origin of this receptor is a man younger than 35 in good health. The chain couples TRBV28 to TRBJ2-7; TRBD1 matches at 7 bases. Specimen: naive CD8+ T cells sorted from blood. CDR3 coding DNA: TGTGCCAGCAGTACCGGGACAGTTGAGCTGTACTTC. Protein product: CASSTGTVELYF.